This T cell receptor beta chain was recorded in a study of OX40 agonist ivuxolimab in advanced cancers. In the study overall: Patients' therapy was ivuxolimab, an antibody that acts as an agonist of OX40 (CD134). Three patients had partial responses: one hepatocellular carcinoma, two cutaneous melanoma.

By proportion, this clone is medium-sized (0.01 to 0.1%). Germline V gene lookup returns CDR1 MNHNS and CDR2 SASEGT. The CDR3 loop spans 13 amino acids. With 2 bases removed from V and 4 bases from J, the gap between germline ends came to 9 bases. Data came from immunoSEQ multiplex PCR; TCRdb stores just in-frame clones and leaves some out. The sample includes 42,000 or so clones, around 85% seen only once; the top ten take about 16%. Sequencing was performed on CD4+ or CD8+ T cells sorted from blood, taken in a trial of the OX40 agonist ivuxolimab. The chain links TRBV6-1 to TRBJ2-7; a possible D gene is TRBD2 (6 bases). This TCR was recovered from an adult with an advanced solid tumor such as melanoma, head and neck, liver or kidney cancer. The DNA of the CDR3 is TGTGCCAGCAGTGAATACGGGGGATACGAGCAGTACGTC. Its translation: CASSEYGGYEQYV.